These 7 T cell receptor beta chains were all obtained from the same sample, sequenced in a study of T cells in Graves' hyperthyroidism and ophthalmopathy. The CDR3 regions of TCR beta were amplified from RNA transcripts. In the first-round RT-PCR of the TCR CDR3, the HTBI primer set was used. TCRdb fed the multiplex PCR reads into MiXCR, producing one record per CDR3 protein. The data show 500,000 to 550,000 distinct CDR3 sequences, with just under 20% seen just once and 40% to 50% held by the top ten. Source material: blood. These receptors were collected from a man aged 40-50 years with Graves' ophthalmopathy.

This chain joins TRBV11-2 and TRBJ2-3; TRBD2 matches at 16 bases. With V trimmed by 6 bases and J by 4 bases, 4 bases remained unmatched. CDR1 and CDR2 (germline): SGHAT, FQNNGV. The CDR3 is 16 residues long. The CDR3 DNA reads as TGTGCCAGCAGGGGGGGACTAGCGGGAGGGGCAGATACGCAGTATTTT. Protein: CASRGGLAGGADTQYF.

As concerns this clonotype: It may be a read error: a sequence one base away is much more abundant. The J gene is TRBJ1-2, the V gene TRBV29-1; TRBD1 aligns across 7 bases. The CDR3 spans 13 residues. Germline loops: CDR1 SQVTM, CDR2 ANQGSEA. Trimming took 7 bases from V and 4 from J; bases not matched to a gene: 9. The DNA of the CDR3 is TGCAGCGCACGAGGGGGCAGGCCCTATGGCTACACCTTC. Translated, it gives CSARGGRPYGYTF.

In its sample, this clonotype was seen many times. V and J are TRBV7-2 and TRBJ2-1; 10 bases line up with TRBD2. Germline CDR1 and CDR2: SGHTA and FQGNSA. The CDR3 is 14 amino acids. With 9 bases clipped from V and 8 bases from J, the junction kept 10 bases outside the gene matches. This chain's CDR3 is CASSLAGVWDEQFF. The DNA for the CDR3 is TGTGCCAGTAGCCTAGCGGGAGTTTGGGATGAGCAGTTCTTC.

This clonotype showed up many times. The V gene is TRBV18, the J gene TRBJ2-3, with D possibly TRBD2 on 5 matching bases. The CDR3 extends over 14 amino acids. Trimming shortened V by 1 base and J by 4 bases, and 9 bases separated the two germline ends. Germline-derived CDR1 and CDR2 are KGHSH and LQKENI. The CDR3, as DNA: TGTGCCAGCTCACCACGTGCGAGGGCAGATACGCAGTATTTT. Its protein product is CASSPRARADTQYF.

This clonotype was observed at least ten times. This chain links TRBV5-1 with TRBJ1-1; a weak D match, TRBD1 (5 bases). The CDR3 covers 13 residues. Per germline, CDR1 SGHRS and CDR2 YFSETQ. Trimming took 2 bases from V and 6 from J, leaving 11 bases between them. In DNA form, the CDR3 reads TGCGCCAGCAGCTTCCAGGGTGCGGCTGAAGCTTTCTTT. Translating it yields CASSFQGAAEAFF.

This clonotype was found many times. The chain recombines TRBV30 with TRBJ2-3, with D unresolved. CDR1 and CDR2 (germline): GTSNPN, SVGIG (reference sequence). The CDR3 runs 13 residues. V gave up 1 base and J gave up 5 bases, with 10 bases separating them. For the CDR3, the DNA is TGTGCCTGGAGTGCCCTGATTCAAGATACGCAGTATTTT. Translation gives CAWSALIQDTQYF.

There are many counts of this clonotype. The V and J genes are TRBV20-1 and TRBJ2-5, with TRBD2 identical over 7 bases. The germline V gene has CDR1 DFQATT and CDR2 SNEGSKA (reference sequence). The V segment lost 3 bases and the J segment 13 bases; nucleotides outside the gene matches: 8. The CDR3 consists of 11 residues. CDR3 in DNA: TGCAGTGCTAGGGGGGGGACTCTTTTGTACTTC. This encodes CSARGGTLLYF.